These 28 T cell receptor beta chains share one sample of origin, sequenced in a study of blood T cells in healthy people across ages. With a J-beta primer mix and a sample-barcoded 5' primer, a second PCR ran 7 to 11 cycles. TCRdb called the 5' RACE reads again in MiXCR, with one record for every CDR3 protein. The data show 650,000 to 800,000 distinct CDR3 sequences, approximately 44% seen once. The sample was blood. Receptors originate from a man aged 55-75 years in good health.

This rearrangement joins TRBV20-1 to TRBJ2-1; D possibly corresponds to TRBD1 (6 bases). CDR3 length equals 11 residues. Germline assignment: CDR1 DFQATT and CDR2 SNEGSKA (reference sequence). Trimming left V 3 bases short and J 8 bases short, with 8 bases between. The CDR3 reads CSARRGYEQFF. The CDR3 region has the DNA TGCAGTGCTAGGAGGGGGTATGAGCAGTTCTTC.

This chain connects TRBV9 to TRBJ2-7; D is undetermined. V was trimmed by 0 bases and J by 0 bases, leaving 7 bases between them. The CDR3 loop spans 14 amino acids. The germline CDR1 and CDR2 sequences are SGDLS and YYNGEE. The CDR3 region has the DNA TGTGCCAGCAGCGTAGGCTTTGACTCCTACGAGCAGTACTTC. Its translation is CASSVGFDSYEQYF.

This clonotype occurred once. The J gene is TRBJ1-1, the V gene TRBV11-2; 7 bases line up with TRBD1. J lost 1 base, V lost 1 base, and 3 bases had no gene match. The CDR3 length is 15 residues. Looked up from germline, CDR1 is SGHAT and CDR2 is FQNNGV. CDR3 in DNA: TGTGCCAGCAGCTTAGGGCACAGGGGGAACACTGAAGCTTTCTTT. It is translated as CASSLGHRGNTEAFF.

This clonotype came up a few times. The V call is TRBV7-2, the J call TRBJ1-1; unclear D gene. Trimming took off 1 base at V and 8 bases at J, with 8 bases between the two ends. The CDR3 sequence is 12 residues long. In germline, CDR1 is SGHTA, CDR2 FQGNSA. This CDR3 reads CASSLGSQEAFF. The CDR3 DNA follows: TGTGCCAGCAGCTTAGGGAGCCAGGAAGCTTTCTTT.

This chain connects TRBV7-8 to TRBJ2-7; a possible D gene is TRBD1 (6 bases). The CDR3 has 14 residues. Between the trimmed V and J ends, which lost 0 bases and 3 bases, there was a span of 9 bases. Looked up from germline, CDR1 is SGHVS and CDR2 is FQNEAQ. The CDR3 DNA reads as TGTGCCAGCAGCTTAGCGGACAGCCACTACGAGCAGTACTTC. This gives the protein CASSLADSHYEQYF. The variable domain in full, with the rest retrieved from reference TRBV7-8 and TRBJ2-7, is GAGVSQSPRYKVAKRGQDVALRCDPISGHVSLFWYQQALGQGPEFLTYFQNEAQLDKSGLPSDRFFAERPEGSVSTLKIQRTQQEDSAVYLCASSLADSHYEQYFGPGTRLTVT.

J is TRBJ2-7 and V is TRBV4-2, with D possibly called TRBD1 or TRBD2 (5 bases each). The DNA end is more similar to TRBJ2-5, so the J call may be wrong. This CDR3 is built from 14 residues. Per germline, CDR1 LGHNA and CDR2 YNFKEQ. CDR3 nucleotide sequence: TGTGCCAGCAGCCAAGCGGGACGGTGGGAGACCCAGTACTTC. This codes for CASSQAGRWETQYF.

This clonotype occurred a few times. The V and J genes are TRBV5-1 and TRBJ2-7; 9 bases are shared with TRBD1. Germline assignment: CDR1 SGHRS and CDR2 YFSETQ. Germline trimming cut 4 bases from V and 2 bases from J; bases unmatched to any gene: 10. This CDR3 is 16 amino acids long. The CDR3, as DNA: TGCGCCAGCAGCCGAGCGCTGGGGACAGGGACCTACGAGCAGTACTTC. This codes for CASSRALGTGTYEQYF. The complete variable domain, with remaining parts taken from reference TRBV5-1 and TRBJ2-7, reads KAGVTQTPRYLIKTRGQQVTLSCSPISGHRSVSWYQQTPGQGLQFLFEYFSETQRNKGNFPGRFSGRQFSNSRSEMNVSTLELGDSALYLCASSRALGTGTYEQYFGPGTRLTVT.

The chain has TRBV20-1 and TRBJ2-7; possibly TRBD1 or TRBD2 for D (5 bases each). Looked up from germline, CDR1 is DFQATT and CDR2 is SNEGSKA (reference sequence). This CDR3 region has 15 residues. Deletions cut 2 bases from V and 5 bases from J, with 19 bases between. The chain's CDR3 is CSARHPSRTGHEQYF. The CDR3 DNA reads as TGCAGTGCTAGACACCCCAGCAGGACGGGGCACGAGCAGTACTTC.

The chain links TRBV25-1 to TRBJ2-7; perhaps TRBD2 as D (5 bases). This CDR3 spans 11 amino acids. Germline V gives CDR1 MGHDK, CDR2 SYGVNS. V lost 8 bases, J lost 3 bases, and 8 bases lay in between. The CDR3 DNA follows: TGTGCCAGCCCCGGAGGCTACGAGCAGTACTTC. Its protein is CASPGGYEQYF.

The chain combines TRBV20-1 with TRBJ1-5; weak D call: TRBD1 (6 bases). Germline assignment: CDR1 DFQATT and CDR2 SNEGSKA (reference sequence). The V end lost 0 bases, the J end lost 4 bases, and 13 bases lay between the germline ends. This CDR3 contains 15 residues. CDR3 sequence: CSARDIGQGNQPQHF. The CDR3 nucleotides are TGCAGTGCTAGAGATATCGGCCAGGGGAATCAGCCCCAGCATTTT.

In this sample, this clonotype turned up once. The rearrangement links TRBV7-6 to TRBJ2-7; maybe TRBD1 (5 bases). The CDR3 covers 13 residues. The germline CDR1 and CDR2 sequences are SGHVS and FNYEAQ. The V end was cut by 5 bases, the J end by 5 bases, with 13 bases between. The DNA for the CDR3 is TGTGCCAGCAGCGGAAATAGGGGCGACGAGCAGTACTTC. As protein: CASSGNRGDEQYF.

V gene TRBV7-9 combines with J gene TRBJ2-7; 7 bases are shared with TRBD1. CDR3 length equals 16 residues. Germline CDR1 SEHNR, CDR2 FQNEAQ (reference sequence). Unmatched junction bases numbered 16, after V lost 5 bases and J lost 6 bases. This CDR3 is CASSPGQEEISLEQYF. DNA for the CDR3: TGTGCCAGCAGCCCAGGACAGGAGGAGATCTCTCTCGAGCAGTACTTC.

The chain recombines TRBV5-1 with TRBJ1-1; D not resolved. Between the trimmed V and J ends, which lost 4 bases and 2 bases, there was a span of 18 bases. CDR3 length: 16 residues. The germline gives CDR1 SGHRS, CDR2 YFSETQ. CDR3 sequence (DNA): TGCGCCAGCAGCACGGGTCGCCAGACTACTAACACTGAAGCTTTCTTT. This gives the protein CASSTGRQTTNTEAFF. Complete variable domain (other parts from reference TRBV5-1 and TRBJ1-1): KAGVTQTPRYLIKTRGQQVTLSCSPISGHRSVSWYQQTPGQGLQFLFEYFSETQRNKGNFPGRFSGRQFSNSRSEMNVSTLELGDSALYLCASSTGRQTTNTEAFFGQGTRLTVV.

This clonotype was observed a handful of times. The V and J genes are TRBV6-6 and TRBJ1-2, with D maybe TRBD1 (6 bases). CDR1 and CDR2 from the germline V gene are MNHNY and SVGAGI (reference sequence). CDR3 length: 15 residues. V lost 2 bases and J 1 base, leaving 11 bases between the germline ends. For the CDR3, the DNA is TGTGCCAGCAGTTACGGGGGGCAGTTTAACTATGGCTACACCTTC. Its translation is CASSYGGQFNYGYTF.

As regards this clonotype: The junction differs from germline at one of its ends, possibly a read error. CDR3 nucleotide sequence: TGTGCCACCAGACGACAGGTGTTTAATTCACCCCCCCACTTT. It codes for CATRRQVFNSPPHF. This sequence joins TRBV28 and TRBJ1-6; TRBD1 might be the D (6 bases). CDR1 and CDR2 from the germline V gene are MDHEN and SYDVKM. The CDR3 extends over 14 amino acids.

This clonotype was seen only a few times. As DNA, the CDR3 is TGTGCCAGCAGCTCTCAGGGGGTTAACACTGAAGCTTTCTTT. This sequence encodes CASSSQGVNTEAFF. The J gene is TRBJ1-1, the V gene TRBV7-9, with 7 positions matching TRBD1. CDR1 is SEHNR and CDR2 is FQNEAQ in the germline V gene (reference sequence). Losses at the gene ends were 4 bases for V and 2 bases for J; bases not matched to a gene: 4. The CDR3 has 14 residues. Full variable domain (outside the CDR3, taken from reference TRBV7-9 and TRBJ1-1): DTGVSQNPRHKITKRGQNVTFRCDPISEHNRLYWYRQTLGQGPEFLTYFQNEAQLEKSRLLSDRFSAERPKGSFSTLEIQRTEQGDSAMYLCASSSQGVNTEAFFGQGTRLTVV.

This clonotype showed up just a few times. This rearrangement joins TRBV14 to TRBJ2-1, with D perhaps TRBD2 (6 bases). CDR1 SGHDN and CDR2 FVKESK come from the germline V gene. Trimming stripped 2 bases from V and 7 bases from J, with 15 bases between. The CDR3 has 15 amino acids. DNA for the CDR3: TGTGCCAGCAGCCAAAGGGCAGGGAGGAGAAATGAGCAGTTCTTC. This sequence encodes CASSQRAGRRNEQFF.

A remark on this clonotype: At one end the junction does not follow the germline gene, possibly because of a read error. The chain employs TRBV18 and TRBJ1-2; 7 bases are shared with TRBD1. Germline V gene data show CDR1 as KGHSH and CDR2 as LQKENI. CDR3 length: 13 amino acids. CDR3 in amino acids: CASPPDRAYGYTF. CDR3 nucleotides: TGTGCCAGCCCACCCGACAGGGCGTATGGCTACACCTTC.

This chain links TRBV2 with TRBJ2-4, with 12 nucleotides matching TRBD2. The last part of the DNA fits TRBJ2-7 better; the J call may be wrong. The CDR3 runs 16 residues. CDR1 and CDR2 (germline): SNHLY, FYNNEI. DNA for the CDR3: TGTGCCAGCACCCAAAAATGGGGACTAGCGGGTAACGAGCAGTACTTC. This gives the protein CASTQKWGLAGNEQYF.

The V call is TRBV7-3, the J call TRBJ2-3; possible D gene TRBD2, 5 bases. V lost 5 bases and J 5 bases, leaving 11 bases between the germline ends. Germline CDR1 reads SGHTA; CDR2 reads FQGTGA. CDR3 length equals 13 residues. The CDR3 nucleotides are TGTGCCAGCAGCGTAAGCGGAGGAGATACGCAGTATTTT. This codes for CASSVSGGDTQYF.

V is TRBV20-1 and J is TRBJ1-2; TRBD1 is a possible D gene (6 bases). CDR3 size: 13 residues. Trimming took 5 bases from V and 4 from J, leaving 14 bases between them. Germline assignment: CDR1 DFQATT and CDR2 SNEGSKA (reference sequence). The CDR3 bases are TGCAGTGCTCTACCGACAGGAGGCTATGGCTACACCTTC. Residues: CSALPTGGYGYTF.

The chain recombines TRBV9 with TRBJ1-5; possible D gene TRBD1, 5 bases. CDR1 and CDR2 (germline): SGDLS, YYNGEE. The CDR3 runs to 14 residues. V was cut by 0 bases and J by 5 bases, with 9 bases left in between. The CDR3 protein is CASSVADTYQPQHF. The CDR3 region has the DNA TGTGCCAGCAGCGTAGCGGACACCTATCAGCCCCAGCATTTT.

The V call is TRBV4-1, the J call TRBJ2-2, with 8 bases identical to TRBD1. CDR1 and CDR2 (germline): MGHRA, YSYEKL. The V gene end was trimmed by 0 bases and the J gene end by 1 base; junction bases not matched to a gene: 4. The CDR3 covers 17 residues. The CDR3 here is CASSQDYDRGNTGELFF. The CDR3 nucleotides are TGCGCCAGCAGCCAAGATTACGACAGGGGGAACACCGGGGAGCTGTTTTTT.

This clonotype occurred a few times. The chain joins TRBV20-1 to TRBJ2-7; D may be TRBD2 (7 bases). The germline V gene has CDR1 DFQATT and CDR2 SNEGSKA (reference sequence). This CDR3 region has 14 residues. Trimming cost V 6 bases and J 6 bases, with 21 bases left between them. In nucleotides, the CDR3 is TGCAGTGCAACCCTGGGGGGGGCTAGCGGCGAGCAGTACTTC. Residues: CSATLGGASGEQYF.

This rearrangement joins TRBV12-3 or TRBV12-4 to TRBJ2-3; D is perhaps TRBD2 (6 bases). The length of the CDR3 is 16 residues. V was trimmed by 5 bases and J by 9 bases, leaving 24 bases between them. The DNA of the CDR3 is TGTGCCAGCAGTCCCACCGGGACTGGGTTAGCAAGGACGCAGTATTTT. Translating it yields CASSPTGTGLARTQYF.

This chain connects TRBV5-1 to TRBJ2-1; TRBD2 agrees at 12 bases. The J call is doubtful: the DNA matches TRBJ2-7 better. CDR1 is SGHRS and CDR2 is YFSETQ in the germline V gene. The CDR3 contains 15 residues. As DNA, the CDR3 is TGCGCCAGCAGCTTCCGACTAGCGGGGGAGAATGAGCAGTACTTC. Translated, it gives CASSFRLAGENEQYF.

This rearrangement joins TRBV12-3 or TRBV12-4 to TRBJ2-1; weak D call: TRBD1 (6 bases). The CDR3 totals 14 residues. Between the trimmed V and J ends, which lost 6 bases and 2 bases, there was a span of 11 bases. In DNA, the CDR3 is TGTGCCAGCAGCACCCGGGACACCTACAATGAGCAGTTCTTC. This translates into CASSTRDTYNEQFF.

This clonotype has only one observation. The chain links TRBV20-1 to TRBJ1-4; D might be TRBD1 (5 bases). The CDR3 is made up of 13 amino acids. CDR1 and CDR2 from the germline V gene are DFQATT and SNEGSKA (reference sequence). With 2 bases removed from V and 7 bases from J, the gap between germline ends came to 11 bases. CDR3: CSARQGQSEKLFF. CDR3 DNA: TGCAGTGCTAGACAGGGTCAAAGTGAAAAACTGTTTTTT.